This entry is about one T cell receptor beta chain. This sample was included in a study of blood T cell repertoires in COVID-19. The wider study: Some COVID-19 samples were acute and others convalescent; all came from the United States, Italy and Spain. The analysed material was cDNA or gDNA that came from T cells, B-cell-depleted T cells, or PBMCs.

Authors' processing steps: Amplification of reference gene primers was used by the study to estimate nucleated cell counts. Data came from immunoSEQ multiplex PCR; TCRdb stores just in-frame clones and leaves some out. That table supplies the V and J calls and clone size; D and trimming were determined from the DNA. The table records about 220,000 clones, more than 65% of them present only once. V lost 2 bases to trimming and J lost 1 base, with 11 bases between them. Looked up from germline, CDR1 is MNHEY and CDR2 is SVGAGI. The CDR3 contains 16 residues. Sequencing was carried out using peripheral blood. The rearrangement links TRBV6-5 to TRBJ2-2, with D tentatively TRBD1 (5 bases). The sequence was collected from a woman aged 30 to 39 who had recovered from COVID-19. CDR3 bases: TGTGCCAGCAGTTACGCTTTTACAGGGAACACCGGGGAGCTGTTTTTT. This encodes CASSYAFTGNTGELFF.